The 25 T cell receptor beta chains reported below all come from one sample, sequenced in a study of cytomegalovirus exposure and HLA in healthy donors (dated by TCRdb to between 2016 and 2019). The method behind the library was the immunoSEQ multiplex PCR assay. The multiplex PCR relied on a mix of 60 forward primers for TCR Vbeta segments and 13 reverse primers for TCR Jbeta segments. TCRdb stores this immuneACCESS table with in-frame sequences only. Part of the clones is absent; in the studies checked, under half of the shortfall reflects unresolved V genes, and no reason is known for the rest. In this sample the table shows over 120,000 clones, around 80% of which occur a single time. Clones ranked in the top ten supply roughly 9.9% of the sample. The sample taken for sequencing was PBMCs. These receptors were obtained from a woman aged 60-75 years in good health and CMV-seropositive.

Concerning this clone itself: Other DNA sequences of this sample code for an identical CDR3. V gene TRBV9 combines with J gene TRBJ2-1; D unresolved. The V gene lost 0 bases and the J gene lost 5 bases, with 6 bases spanning the gap. CDR3 length: 13 amino acids. Germline V gives CDR1 SGDLS, CDR2 YYNGEE. In DNA, the CDR3 is TGTGCCAGCAGCGTAGCCGGAGACAATGAGCAGTTCTTC. Its protein is CASSVAGDNEQFF.

V is TRBV7-2 and J is TRBJ2-1; D uncertain. Germline CDR1 SGHTA, CDR2 FQGNSA. This CDR3 has 13 residues. The V end lost 2 bases, the J end lost 5 bases, and 7 bases lay between the germline ends. CDR3 amino acids: CASSLFSNNEQFF. The CDR3 DNA reads as TGTGCCAGCAGCTTATTCTCTAACAATGAGCAGTTCTTC.

This clone was picked up a small number of times. The rearrangement uses TRBV14 and TRBJ2-1, with a weak D call TRBD2 (6 bases). Germline assignment: CDR1 SGHDN and CDR2 FVKESK. With 3 bases removed from V and 8 bases from J, the gap between germline ends came to 20 bases. The CDR3 covers 16 residues. In DNA form, the CDR3 reads TGTGCCAGCAGCCAGACCCGGGAGAGCCCTTCGGATGAGCAGTTCTTC. Protein product: CASSQTRESPSDEQFF.

This chain connects TRBV25-1 to TRBJ1-1; no reliable D call. Trimming stripped 1 base from V and 0 bases from J, with 9 bases between. The CDR3 runs to 15 residues. CDR1 is MGHDK and CDR2 is SYGVNS in the germline V gene. CDR3 in DNA: TGTGCCAGCAGTGAATCAAACGGTATGAACACTGAAGCTTTCTTT. This encodes CASSESNGMNTEAFF.

In this sample, this clone turned up a few times. The chain combines TRBV6-5 with TRBJ1-5, with D possibly TRBD1 on 5 matching bases. The length of the CDR3 is 14 residues. Germline assignment: CDR1 MNHEY and CDR2 SVGAGI. The V end lost 7 bases, the J end lost 4 bases, and 14 bases lay between the germline ends. The CDR3 nucleotides read TGTGCCAGCACCGCAGGGATCCCTAATCAGCCCCAGCATTTT. This translates into CASTAGIPNQPQHF.

The V gene is TRBV6-5, the J gene TRBJ2-7; maybe TRBD2 (6 bases). The CDR3 sequence is 11 residues long. The V and J ends lost 11 bases and 3 bases respectively, with 11 bases between them. Looked up from germline, CDR1 is MNHEY and CDR2 is SVGAGI. DNA for the CDR3: TGTGCCTCACGGAGGGGCTACGAGCAGTACTTC. Protein sequence: CASRRGYEQYF.

The chain couples TRBV27 to TRBJ2-7; possible D gene TRBD2, 6 bases. V lost 4 bases and J lost 2, with 15 bases in between. Germline CDR1 reads MNHEY; CDR2 reads SMNVEV (reference sequence). This CDR3 has 15 residues. The CDR3 is CASSSPELAAYEQYF. The DNA for the CDR3 is TGTGCCAGCAGTTCTCCCGAGTTAGCGGCCTACGAGCAGTACTTC.

The J gene is TRBJ1-6, the V gene TRBV7-9; possibly TRBD1 for D (5 bases). Germline-derived CDR1 and CDR2 are SEHNR and FQNEAQ (reference sequence). V shed 5 bases and J shed 7 bases, with 15 bases lying between them. The CDR3 loop spans 15 amino acids. The CDR3 region has the DNA TGTGCCAGCAGCCGTGGCGGGGGAGGCAATTCACCCCTCCACTTT. Protein sequence: CASSRGGGGNSPLHF. Full variable domain (missing parts from reference TRBV7-9 and TRBJ1-6): DTGVSQNPRHKITKRGQNVTFRCDPISEHNRLYWYRQTLGQGPEFLTYFQNEAQLEKSRLLSDRFSAERPKGSFSTLEIQRTEQGDSAMYLCASSRGGGGNSPLHFGNGTRLTVT.

The count of this clone is one. The chain employs TRBV6-1 and TRBJ1-3; tentative D call: TRBD1 (6 bases). V dropped 0 bases and J dropped 2 bases, with 8 bases sitting between them. This CDR3 comprises 15 residues. Germline loops: CDR1 MNHNS, CDR2 SASEGT. The CDR3 nucleotides are TGTGCCAGCAGTGAAGCGCACAGGGCTGGAAACACCATATATTTT. Its translation: CASSEAHRAGNTIYF.

V gene TRBV5-4 combines with J gene TRBJ2-5; 8 positions agree with TRBD2. The CDR3 loop spans 13 amino acids. Germline trimming cut 2 bases from V and 5 bases from J; bases unmatched to any gene: 2. Germline V lookup: CDR1 SGHNT, CDR2 YYREEE (reference sequence). CDR3 in DNA: TGTGCCAGCAGCTTTACGGGAGGGGAGACCCAGTACTTC. The encoded protein is CASSFTGGETQYF.

This clone occurred a few times. The chain is built from TRBV27 and TRBJ2-7; perhaps TRBD1 as D (6 bases). V was clipped by 4 bases and J by 0 bases, with 13 bases between them. CDR3 length equals 15 residues. The germline V gene has CDR1 MNHEY and CDR2 SMNVEV (reference sequence). The DNA for the CDR3 is TGTGCCAGCAGTTATATCACAGGGACCTCCTACGAGCAGTACTTC. Amino acid sequence: CASSYITGTSYEQYF.

The V call is TRBV11-3, the J call TRBJ2-5; no clear D. The CDR3 is 16 amino acids. V lost 0 bases to trimming and J lost 1 base, with 12 bases between them. Germline V gene lookup returns CDR1 SGHNT and CDR2 YENEEA. The DNA for the CDR3 is TGTGCCAGCAGCTTAGAGGAAGCCAGGTCCCAAGAGACCCAGTACTTC. Translated, it gives CASSLEEARSQETQYF.

This clone was seen a handful of times. This rearrangement joins TRBV18 to TRBJ1-5, with 8 bases aligning to TRBD1. The length of the CDR3 is 14 residues. The V gene's germline CDR1 is KGHSH and CDR2 LQKENI. V shed 6 bases, J shed 8 bases, and the junction held 9 bases outside the gene matches. Here the CDR3 DNA reads TGTGCCAGCTCCCTACAGGGGGAGTGGGAGCCCCAGCATTTT. Amino acid sequence: CASSLQGEWEPQHF.

This clone occurred once. J is TRBJ1-1 and V is TRBV19, with 7 bases that match TRBD1. The CDR3 is 14 residues long. Germline V CDR1 and CDR2: LNHDA, SQIVND (reference sequence). J gave up 1 base and V 6 bases, and 5 bases lay outside the gene matches. The CDR3 region is CASRVTGTNTEAFF. The DNA of the CDR3 is TGTGCCAGTAGAGTGACAGGGACGAACACTGAAGCTTTCTTT.

The genes are TRBV13 and TRBJ2-5; TRBD2 aligns across 10 bases. This CDR3 region has 15 residues. CDR1 and CDR2 from the germline V gene are PRHDT and FYEKMQ (reference sequence). V lost 5 bases, J lost 5 bases, and 8 bases stayed unmatched. The CDR3 DNA reads as TGTGCCAGCAGCAGGACCGGGACTAGCGTTGAGACCCAGTACTTC. As protein: CASSRTGTSVETQYF.

In regard to this clone: A read error may account for a junction end that differs from germline. J is TRBJ2-7 and V is TRBV5-6, with TRBD1 matching 9 bases. CDR1 SGHDT and CDR2 YYEEEE come from the germline V gene. The CDR3 has 14 amino acids. The DNA for the CDR3 is TGTGCCAACAGCTTGGAGGGACAGGGTTACGAGCAGTACTTC. Amino acid sequence: CANSLEGQGYEQYF.

This clone has only one observation. The CDR3 DNA reads as TGTGCCACCAGCAGAGGGGGAGACACTGAAGCTTTCTTT. Its translation is CATSRGGDTEAFF. The J gene is TRBJ1-1, the V gene TRBV15; D is unclear. The CDR3 spans 13 residues. Looked up from germline, CDR1 is LNHNV and CDR2 is YYDKDF (reference sequence). The V gene lost 1 base and the J gene lost 3 bases, with 6 bases spanning the gap.

This chain uses TRBV7-9 with TRBJ2-1; 9 nucleotides agree with TRBD1. Unmatched junction bases numbered 4, after V lost 4 bases and J lost 6 bases. Germline V lookup: CDR1 SEHNR, CDR2 FQNEAQ (reference sequence). The CDR3 extends over 14 amino acids. CDR3: CASSSGQGINEQFF. As DNA, the CDR3 is TGTGCCAGCAGCTCGGGACAGGGCATCAATGAGCAGTTCTTC.

The CDR3 bases are TGTGCCAGTAGTACGGACAGGGGGTACTCAGATACGCAGTATTTT. Amino acid sequence: CASSTDRGYSDTQYF. The chain combines TRBV19 with TRBJ2-3, with TRBD1 matching over 10 bases. From germline, CDR1 is LNHDA and CDR2 SQIVND (reference sequence). The CDR3 has 15 amino acids. V was clipped by 4 bases and J by 4 bases; unmatched bases: 5.

V is TRBV30 and J is TRBJ2-2, with TRBD2 matching 10 bases. The length of the CDR3 is 16 residues. The V gene end was trimmed by 3 bases and the J gene end by 4 bases; junction bases not matched to a gene: 8. Germline CDR1 reads GTSNPN; CDR2 reads SVGIG (reference sequence). CDR3 sequence: CAWRARLAGPTGELFF. DNA for the CDR3: TGTGCCTGGAGGGCCCGACTAGCGGGCCCCACCGGGGAGCTGTTTTTT.

V gene TRBV19 combines with J gene TRBJ1-5; D unresolved. V dropped 4 bases and J dropped 3 bases, with 10 bases sitting between them. Germline V gives CDR1 LNHDA, CDR2 SQIVND (reference sequence). The CDR3 length is 14 residues. CDR3 residues: CASSRQAHNQPQHF. As DNA, the CDR3 is TGTGCCAGTAGTAGGCAGGCGCACAATCAGCCCCAGCATTTT.

In its sample, this clone was seen a few times. V is TRBV19 and J is TRBJ2-3, with a possible D match to TRBD2 (7 bases). Trimming stripped 7 bases from V and 1 base from J, with 15 bases between. CDR1 and CDR2 from the germline V gene are LNHDA and SQIVND (reference sequence). The CDR3 spans 15 residues. In nucleotides, the CDR3 is TGTGCCAGTACCCCCGGGGGGCGCGGCACAGATACGCAGTATTTT. Its protein product is CASTPGGRGTDTQYF.

This chain connects TRBV29-1 to TRBJ2-5; 7 positions match TRBD2. Germline CDR1 SQVTM, CDR2 ANQGSEA. Losses at the gene ends were 4 bases for V and 5 bases for J; bases not matched to a gene: 16. The CDR3 sequence is 16 residues long. CDR3 DNA sequence: TGCAGCGTTGTTGGGGAGGGCTACCCCATGGGGGAGACCCAGTACTTC. Translation: CSVVGEGYPMGETQYF. Using reference TRBV29-1 and TRBJ2-5 for the parts outside the CDR3, the full variable domain is SAVISQKPSRDICQRGTSLTIQCQVDSQVTMMFWYRQQPGQSLTLIATANQGSEATYESGFVIDKFPISRPNLTFSTLTVSNMSPEDSSIYLCSVVGEGYPMGETQYFGPGTRLLVL.

The chain joins TRBV6-6 to TRBJ2-1; D might be TRBD2 (6 bases). The CDR3 extends over 13 amino acids. The V gene lost 4 bases and the J gene lost 12 bases, with 16 bases spanning the gap. CDR1 and CDR2 (germline): MNHNY, SVGAGI (reference sequence). CDR3 coding DNA: TGTGCCAGCAGTTTAACTGAGGGAGGCGGGCAGTTCTTC. Its protein is CASSLTEGGGQFF.

The chain joins TRBV7-2 to TRBJ2-5; 7 bases agree with TRBD1. The CDR3 runs 14 residues. V was clipped by 5 bases and J by 3 bases; unmatched bases: 6. Germline CDR1 is SGHTA and CDR2 is FQGNSA. The CDR3 DNA is TGTGCCAGCAGCCCCCTGGGACAGAAAGAGACCCAGTACTTC. This codes for CASSPLGQKETQYF. The full variable domain, its missing parts supplied by reference TRBV7-2 and TRBJ2-5, is GAGVSQSPSNKVTEKGKDVELRCDPISGHTALYWYRQSLGQGLEFLIYFQGNSAPDKSGLPSDRFSAERTGGSVSTLTIQRTQQEDSAVYLCASSPLGQKETQYFGPGTRLLVL.